This T cell receptor (beta chain) was captured by sequencing in a study of shared clonotypes between healthy human individuals. Study results and caveats: Naive CD4 clonotype sharing across four donors was approximately 5%.

The table came from immunoSEQ multiplex PCR; TCRdb's copy has only in-frame clones and leaves some out. In the table there are about 680,000 clones, about 92% of which are singletons. The ends lost 1 base at V and 4 bases at J; junction bases unmatched: 8. The germline gives CDR1 MNHEY, CDR2 SMNVEV (reference sequence). The CDR3 has 17 residues. CD45RO-negative cells were positively selected for CCR7, leaving out terminally differentiated effector memory CD45RA+ cells. On this clone: Its matching antigen is unknown.

The sequence was collected from a man aged 25 to 45 in good health. J is TRBJ2-3 and V is TRBV27; the match to TRBD2 covers 10 bases. Sequenced sample: naive CD8+ T cells sorted from blood. The CDR3 protein is CASSLYSELAGADTQYF. The CDR3 DNA reads TGTGCCAGCAGTTTATATTCTGAGCTAGCGGGAGCAGATACGCAGTATTTT.